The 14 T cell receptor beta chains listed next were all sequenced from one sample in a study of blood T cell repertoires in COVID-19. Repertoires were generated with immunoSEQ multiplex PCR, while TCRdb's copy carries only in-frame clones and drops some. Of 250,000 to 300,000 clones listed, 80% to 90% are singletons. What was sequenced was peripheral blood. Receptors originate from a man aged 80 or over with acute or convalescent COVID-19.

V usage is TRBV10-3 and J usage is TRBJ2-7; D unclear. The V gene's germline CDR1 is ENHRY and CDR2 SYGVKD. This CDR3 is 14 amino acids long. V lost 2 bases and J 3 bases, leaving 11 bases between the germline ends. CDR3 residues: CAISEGGLHYEQYF. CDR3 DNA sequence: TGTGCCATCAGTGAGGGTGGTTTACACTACGAGCAGTACTTC.

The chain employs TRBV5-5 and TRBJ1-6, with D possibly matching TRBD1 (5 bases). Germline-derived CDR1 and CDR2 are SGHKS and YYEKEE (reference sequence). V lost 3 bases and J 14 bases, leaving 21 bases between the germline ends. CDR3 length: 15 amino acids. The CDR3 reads CASSYVWGPTLALHF. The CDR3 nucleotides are TGTGCCAGCAGCTATGTCTGGGGCCCGACTTTGGCCCTCCACTTT.

The CDR3 is CASSLGTPYEQYF. The CDR3 nucleotides are TGTGCCAGCAGCCTCGGGACACCATACGAGCAGTACTTC. The chain uses TRBV11-3 and TRBJ2-7; weak D call: TRBD1 (6 bases). The CDR3 loop spans 13 amino acids. Germline CDR1 is SGHNT and CDR2 is YENEEA. V was trimmed by 5 bases and J by 4 bases, leaving 12 bases between them.

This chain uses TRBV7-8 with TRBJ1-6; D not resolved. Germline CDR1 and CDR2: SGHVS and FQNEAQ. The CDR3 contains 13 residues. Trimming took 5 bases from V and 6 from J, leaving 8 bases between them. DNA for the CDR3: TGTGCCAGCAGCCTGCTGGCTAATTCACCCCTCCACTTT. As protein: CASSLLANSPLHF. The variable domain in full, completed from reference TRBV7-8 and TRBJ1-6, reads GAGVSQSPRYKVAKRGQDVALRCDPISGHVSLFWYQQALGQGPEFLTYFQNEAQLDKSGLPSDRFFAERPEGSVSTLKIQRTQQEDSAVYLCASSLLANSPLHFGNGTRLTVT.

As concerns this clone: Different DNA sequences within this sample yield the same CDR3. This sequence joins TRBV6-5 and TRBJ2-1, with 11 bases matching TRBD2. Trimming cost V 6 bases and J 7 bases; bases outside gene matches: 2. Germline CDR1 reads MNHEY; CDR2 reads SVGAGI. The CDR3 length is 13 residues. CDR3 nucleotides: TGTGCCAGCAGACTAGCGGGAGTTAATGAGCAGTTCTTC. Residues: CASRLAGVNEQFF.

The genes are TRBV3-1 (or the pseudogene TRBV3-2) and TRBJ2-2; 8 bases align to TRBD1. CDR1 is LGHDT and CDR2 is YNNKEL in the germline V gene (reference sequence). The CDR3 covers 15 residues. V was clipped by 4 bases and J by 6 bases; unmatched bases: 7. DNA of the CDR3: TGTGCCAGCAGCCCGTCCAGGGGGCAGGCCGGGGAGCTGTTTTTT. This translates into CASSPSRGQAGELFF.

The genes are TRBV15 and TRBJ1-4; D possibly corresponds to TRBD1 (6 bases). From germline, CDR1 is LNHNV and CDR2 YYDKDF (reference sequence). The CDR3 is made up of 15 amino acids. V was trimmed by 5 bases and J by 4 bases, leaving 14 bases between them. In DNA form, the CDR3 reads TGTGCCACCAGCCCCAGACAGGCAAATAATGAAAAACTGTTTTTT. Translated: CATSPRQANNEKLFF.

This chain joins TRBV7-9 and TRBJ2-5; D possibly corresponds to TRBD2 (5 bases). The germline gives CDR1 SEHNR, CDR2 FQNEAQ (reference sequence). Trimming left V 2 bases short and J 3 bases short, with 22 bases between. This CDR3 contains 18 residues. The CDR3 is CASSLKKRMDLKKETQYF. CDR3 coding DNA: TGTGCCAGCAGCTTAAAAAAGCGGATGGACCTTAAAAAAGAGACCCAGTACTTC.

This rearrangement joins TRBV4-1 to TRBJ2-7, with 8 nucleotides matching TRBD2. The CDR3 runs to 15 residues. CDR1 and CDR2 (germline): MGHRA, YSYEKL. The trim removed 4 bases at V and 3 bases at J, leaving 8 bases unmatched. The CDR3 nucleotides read TGCGCCAGCAGCCTTGATAGCGGGGCCTTCTACGAGCAGTACTTC. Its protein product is CASSLDSGAFYEQYF.

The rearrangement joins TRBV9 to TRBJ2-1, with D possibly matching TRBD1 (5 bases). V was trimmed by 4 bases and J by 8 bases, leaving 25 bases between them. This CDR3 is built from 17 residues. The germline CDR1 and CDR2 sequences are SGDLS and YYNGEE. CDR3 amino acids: CASSPPPRWAGSDEQFF. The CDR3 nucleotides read TGTGCCAGCAGCCCCCCACCCAGGTGGGCAGGGTCCGATGAGCAGTTCTTC.

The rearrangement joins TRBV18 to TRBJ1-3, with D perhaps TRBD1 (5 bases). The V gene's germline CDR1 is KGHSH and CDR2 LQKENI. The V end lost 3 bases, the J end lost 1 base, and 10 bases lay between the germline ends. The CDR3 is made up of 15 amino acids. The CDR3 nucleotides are TGTGCCAGCTCACCGACTAGGGGTTCTGGAAACACCATATATTTT. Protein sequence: CASSPTRGSGNTIYF.

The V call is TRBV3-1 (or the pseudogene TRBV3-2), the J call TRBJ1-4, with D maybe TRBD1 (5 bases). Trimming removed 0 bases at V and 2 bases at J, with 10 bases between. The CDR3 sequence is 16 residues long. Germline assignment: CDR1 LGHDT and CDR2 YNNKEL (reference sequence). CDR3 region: CASSQEAGGTNEKLFF. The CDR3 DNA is TGTGCCAGCAGCCAAGAAGCCGGGGGTACTAATGAAAAACTGTTTTTT.

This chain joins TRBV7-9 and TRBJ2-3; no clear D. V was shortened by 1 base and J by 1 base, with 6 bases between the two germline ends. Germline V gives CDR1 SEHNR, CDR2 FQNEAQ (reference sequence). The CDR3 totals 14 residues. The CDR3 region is CASSLVQGTDTQYF. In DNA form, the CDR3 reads TGTGCCAGCAGCTTAGTCCAGGGCACAGATACGCAGTATTTT.

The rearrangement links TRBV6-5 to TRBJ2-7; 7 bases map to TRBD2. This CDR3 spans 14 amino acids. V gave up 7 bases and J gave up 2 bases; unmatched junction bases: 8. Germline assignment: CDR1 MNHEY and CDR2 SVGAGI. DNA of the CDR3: TGTGCCAGCACCCCTAGGGAGGGAACCTACGAGCAGTACTTC. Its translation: CASTPREGTYEQYF.